This record covers a single T cell receptor beta chain. This specimen belongs to a study of blood T cell repertoires in COVID-19. As for the study in general: The United States, Italy and Spain supplied acute and convalescent COVID-19 samples. Sources were T cells, B-cell-depleted T cells, or PBMCs; the material itself was cDNA or gDNA.

Original analysis: The authors estimated nucleated cell counts from reference gene primer amplification. Sequenced by immunoSEQ multiplex PCR; TCRdb stores in-frame clones only, minus some. D and trimming were read from the DNA, whereas the V and J calls and clone size are those reported in that table. The data show roughly 220,000 clones, with over 70% seen just once and 4.5% to 7% held by the top ten. The receptor comes from a woman in her seventies with acute or convalescent COVID-19. Sequenced input: peripheral blood.

The CDR3 region is CASRKSGSGTGELFF. Here the CDR3 DNA reads TGTGCCAGCAGAAAGAGCGGGAGTGGCACCGGGGAGCTGTTTTTT. The chain couples TRBV7-9 to TRBJ2-2; 8 positions agree with TRBD2. This CDR3 is built from 15 residues. CDR1 is SEHNR and CDR2 is FQNEAQ in the germline V gene (reference sequence). V shed 6 bases, J shed 4 bases, and the junction held 7 bases outside the gene matches. Full variable domain (missing parts from reference TRBV7-9 and TRBJ2-2): DTGVSQNPRHKITKRGQNVTFRCDPISEHNRLYWYRQTLGQGPEFLTYFQNEAQLEKSRLLSDRFSAERPKGSFSTLEIQRTEQGDSAMYLCASRKSGSGTGELFFGEGSRLTVL.